This passage covers 12 T cell receptor beta chains from one sample sequenced in a study of blood T cell repertoires in COVID-19. The method was immunoSEQ multiplex PCR; TCRdb's version includes in-frame clones alone and lacks a portion of them. Of over 200,000 clones listed, approximately 85% are singletons. The sample taken for sequencing was PBMCs or T cells enriched from blood (not recorded which). All receptors derive from a woman aged 50 to 65 who had recovered from COVID-19.

This clone was seen only a few times. The V call is TRBV6-5, the J call TRBJ1-6; D call uncertain. This CDR3 is built from 13 residues. Per germline, CDR1 MNHEY and CDR2 SVGAGI. V dropped 8 bases and J dropped 7 bases, with 12 bases sitting between them. The CDR3 DNA sequence: TGTGCCAGCCGTTGGACTGGAAATTCACCCCTCCACTTT. It is translated as CASRWTGNSPLHF.

V gene TRBV28 combines with J gene TRBJ1-6; D unresolved. V was trimmed by 2 bases and J by 7 bases, leaving 15 bases between them. CDR1 and CDR2 from the germline V gene are MDHEN and SYDVKM. CDR3 length equals 16 residues. CDR3 loop: CASSLQATYPNSPLHF. In nucleotides, the CDR3 is TGTGCCAGCAGTTTACAGGCCACATACCCAAATTCACCCCTCCACTTT.

The V and J genes are TRBV18 and TRBJ1-3; 11 bases are shared with TRBD1. The CDR3 is 16 amino acids. Germline V CDR1 and CDR2: KGHSH, LQKENI. Unmatched junction bases numbered 0, after V lost 0 bases and J lost 2 bases. The CDR3 loop reads CASSPPGQGAGNTIYF. DNA of the CDR3: TGTGCCAGCTCACCACCGGGACAGGGGGCTGGAAACACCATATATTTT.

V usage is TRBV11-2 and J usage is TRBJ2-5; D gene uncertain. Germline V gene data show CDR1 as SGHAT and CDR2 as FQNNGV. V was trimmed by 7 bases and J by 2 bases, leaving 5 bases between them. The CDR3 sequence is 11 residues long. CDR3 in DNA: TGTGCCAGCACCCAACAAGAGACCCAGTACTTC. Its protein product is CASTQQETQYF.

The chain is built from TRBV5-1 and TRBJ2-2, with 7 positions matching TRBD1. With V trimmed by 3 bases and J by 3 bases, 8 bases remained unmatched. From germline, CDR1 is SGHRS and CDR2 YFSETQ. This CDR3 has 16 residues. The CDR3 reads CASSSGTVRDTGELFF. In DNA form, the CDR3 reads TGCGCCAGCAGCTCGGGGACAGTCCGGGACACCGGGGAGCTGTTTTTT. The variable domain in full, completed from reference TRBV5-1 and TRBJ2-2, reads KAGVTQTPRYLIKTRGQQVTLSCSPISGHRSVSWYQQTPGQGLQFLFEYFSETQRNKGNFPGRFSGRQFSNSRSEMNVSTLELGDSALYLCASSSGTVRDTGELFFGEGSRLTVL.

The rearrangement links TRBV5-1 to TRBJ2-7; 7 bases fit TRBD1. CDR3 length equals 15 residues. V shed 4 bases, J shed 3 bases, and the junction held 10 bases outside the gene matches. Germline-derived CDR1 and CDR2 are SGHRS and YFSETQ. CDR3 region: CASSKGTDPRYEQYF. As DNA, the CDR3 is TGCGCCAGCAGCAAGGGGACAGACCCTCGCTACGAGCAGTACTTC.

This clone was recorded a few times. The chain joins TRBV7-9 to TRBJ1-1, with 8 positions matching TRBD1. Trimming took 5 bases from V and 1 from J; bases not matched to a gene: 6. The CDR3 is 15 amino acids. The V gene's germline CDR1 is SEHNR and CDR2 FQNEAQ (reference sequence). CDR3 amino acids: CASSHPDRGNTEAFF. DNA for the CDR3: TGTGCCAGCAGCCACCCTGACAGGGGGAACACTGAAGCTTTCTTT. Full variable domain (rest looked up from reference TRBV7-9 and TRBJ1-1): DTGVSQNPRHKITKRGQNVTFRCDPISEHNRLYWYRQTLGQGPEFLTYFQNEAQLEKSRLLSDRFSAERPKGSFSTLEIQRTEQGDSAMYLCASSHPDRGNTEAFFGQGTRLTVV.

This sequence joins TRBV9 and TRBJ1-1; the D gene is possibly TRBD1 (6 bases). This CDR3 is 14 amino acids long. In germline, CDR1 is SGDLS, CDR2 YYNGEE. V lost 4 bases and J 8 bases, leaving 18 bases between the germline ends. The CDR3 DNA reads as TGTGCCAGCAGCCCCGAGACAGGACCAGGAGAAGCTTTCTTT. Protein: CASSPETGPGEAFF. The complete variable domain, with remaining parts taken from reference TRBV9 and TRBJ1-1, reads DSGVTQTPKHLITATGQRVTLRCSPRSGDLSVYWYQQSLDQGLQFLIQYYNGEERAKGNILERFSAQQFPDLHSELNLSSLELGDSALYFCASSPETGPGEAFFGQGTRLTVV.

The V and J genes are TRBV5-1 and TRBJ2-5; TRBD2 might be the D (6 bases). Germline-derived CDR1 and CDR2 are SGHRS and YFSETQ. Deletions cut 4 bases from V and 2 bases from J, with 12 bases between. The length of the CDR3 is 14 residues. CDR3: CASSLLSGQETQYF. The CDR3 nucleotides are TGCGCCAGCAGCCTCCTTAGCGGACAAGAGACCCAGTACTTC. The full variable domain, in which reference TRBV5-1 and TRBJ2-5 provide the parts outside the CDR3, is KAGVTQTPRYLIKTRGQQVTLSCSPISGHRSVSWYQQTPGQGLQFLFEYFSETQRNKGNFPGRFSGRQFSNSRSEMNVSTLELGDSALYLCASSLLSGQETQYFGPGTRLLVL.

The V gene is TRBV6-5, the J gene TRBJ2-7; 8 nucleotides match TRBD1. CDR3 size: 15 residues. Germline V gene lookup returns CDR1 MNHEY and CDR2 SVGAGI. The V gene end was trimmed by 6 bases and the J gene end by 2 bases; junction bases not matched to a gene: 9. CDR3 loop: CASRTDRGYTYEQYF. Written as DNA, the CDR3 is TGTGCCAGCAGGACCGACAGGGGATATACCTACGAGCAGTACTTC.

This clone was found a few times. The V gene is TRBV2, the J gene TRBJ2-3; tentatively, D is TRBD2 (5 bases). This CDR3 region has 14 residues. The V and J ends lost 2 bases and 6 bases respectively, with 12 bases between them. Germline V CDR1 and CDR2: SNHLY, FYNNEI. CDR3 residues: CASSELWENDTQYF. The CDR3 nucleotides are TGTGCCAGCAGTGAATTGTGGGAGAACGATACGCAGTATTTT.

V gene TRBV4-1 combines with J gene TRBJ2-7, with 9 bases identical to TRBD2. Germline trimming cut 0 bases from V and 5 bases from J; bases unmatched to any gene: 8. This CDR3 is 16 amino acids long. Germline V gives CDR1 MGHRA, CDR2 YSYEKL. The CDR3 protein is CASSQDPGGGEHEQYF. As DNA, the CDR3 is TGCGCCAGCAGCCAAGACCCGGGCGGGGGGGAACACGAGCAGTACTTC.